Shown below are 22 T cell receptor beta chains from a single sample sequenced in a study of lymphopenia after photon versus proton radiotherapy. Sequencing was performed with immunoSEQ multiplex PCR; in TCRdb, only in-frame clones are kept and a portion is missing. The sample shows thousands of clones, about 91% of them seen only once. The material sequenced was peripheral blood, taken from a patient treated with photon-based radiotherapy. These TCRs come from an elderly man with cholangiocarcinoma.

The chain combines TRBV11-1 with TRBJ1-1, with 10 nucleotides matching TRBD1. CDR1 and CDR2 from the germline V gene are SGHAT and FQDESV (reference sequence). Trimming cost V 3 bases and J 10 bases; bases outside gene matches: 5. The CDR3 length is 13 residues. The CDR3 DNA reads as TGTGCCAGCAGCTTCCGACAGGGGGCAAGAGCTTTCTTT. Translation: CASSFRQGARAFF.

This rearrangement joins TRBV2 to TRBJ2-7; perhaps TRBD2 as D (6 bases). In germline, CDR1 is SNHLY, CDR2 FYNNEI. The CDR3 runs 17 residues. V lost 3 bases, J lost 1 base, and 19 bases lay in between. The CDR3 coding sequence is TGTGCCAGCAGTGATCCGGGCCGGTTCGGGGGTTCCTACGAGCAGTACTTC. Protein product: CASSDPGRFGGSYEQYF.

The chain recombines TRBV6-6 with TRBJ2-2, with 9 bases aligning to TRBD2. Germline trimming cut 2 bases from V and 5 bases from J; bases unmatched to any gene: 0. From germline, CDR1 is MNHNY and CDR2 SVGAGI (reference sequence). This CDR3 spans 14 amino acids. CDR3 loop: CASSYLAGTGELFF. In nucleotides, the CDR3 is TGTGCCAGCAGTTACCTAGCGGGGACCGGGGAGCTGTTTTTT.

This clone occurred a few times. The chain combines TRBV6-5 with TRBJ1-2, with a tentative D call TRBD1 (5 bases). V shed 6 bases and J shed 0 bases, with 14 bases lying between them. The CDR3 is 15 residues long. Looked up from germline, CDR1 is MNHEY and CDR2 is SVGAGI. This CDR3 is CASRKKSGPNYGYTF. As DNA, the CDR3 is TGTGCCAGCAGGAAGAAGTCAGGGCCTAACTATGGCTACACCTTC.

Worth noting for this clone: One end of the junction fails to match germline, which may point to a read error. The chain couples TRBV5-4 to TRBJ2-7; weak D call: TRBD1 (5 bases). Germline V gene sequence: CDR1 SGHNT, CDR2 YYREEE (reference sequence). The CDR3 extends over 13 amino acids. The CDR3 loop reads CASSLADETVFAF. The CDR3, as DNA: TGTGCCAGCAGCTTGGCCGACGAGACAGTATTTGCCTTC.

The chain links TRBV6-1 to TRBJ2-3; TRBD2 aligns across 8 bases. This CDR3 region has 16 residues. J gave up 3 bases and V 1 base, and 6 bases lay outside the gene matches. Germline values: CDR1 MNHNS, CDR2 SASEGT. CDR3 region: CASSEGLAGNTDTQYF. CDR3 nucleotides: TGTGCCAGCAGTGAAGGGTTAGCGGGGAATACAGATACGCAGTATTTT.

The chain uses TRBV9 and TRBJ2-1; TRBD1 matches at 8 bases. V shed 1 base and J 7 bases; nucleotides not matched to a gene: 4. Per the germline V gene, CDR1 is SGDLS and CDR2 is YYNGEE. This CDR3 is 14 amino acids long. CDR3 protein: CASSVRQGANEQFF. CDR3 nucleotides: TGTGCCAGCAGCGTACGGCAGGGGGCTAATGAGCAGTTCTTC.

V gene TRBV6-1 combines with J gene TRBJ1-1; D is ambiguous. The CDR3 loop spans 14 amino acids. V lost 6 bases, J lost 1 base, and 12 bases lay in between. The germline V gene encodes CDR1 MNHNS and CDR2 SASEGT. The CDR3 nucleotides are TGTGCCAGCAGGCAGGAAAACAAGAACACTGAAGCTTTCTTT. Its protein is CASRQENKNTEAFF.

The V and J genes are TRBV5-1 and TRBJ1-1; the D is unclear. V lost 7 bases, J lost 3 bases, and 13 bases lay in between. Germline V gene data show CDR1 as SGHRS and CDR2 as YFSETQ. The CDR3 extends over 13 amino acids. CDR3 sequence reads: CASRPPGYTEAFF. DNA of the CDR3: TGCGCCAGCCGACCTCCGGGCTACACTGAAGCTTTCTTT.

The chain links TRBV10-3 to TRBJ2-5; 9 bases line up with TRBD2. Looked up from germline, CDR1 is ENHRY and CDR2 is SYGVKD. The length of the CDR3 is 14 residues. The junction had 5 bases not matched to a gene; V was cut back by 4 bases and J by 5 bases. CDR3 bases: TGTGCCATCAGTGCCATAGCGGGAGTCGAGACCCAGTACTTC. The encoded protein is CAISAIAGVETQYF.

CDR3 in DNA: TGCGCCAGCAGCTTGGAGCAGGCAACTGAAGCTTTCTTT. It is translated as CASSLEQATEAFF. V usage is TRBV5-1 and J usage is TRBJ1-1; D is unclear. The CDR3 totals 13 residues. The V gene lost 0 bases and the J gene lost 5 bases, with 8 bases spanning the gap. Per germline, CDR1 SGHRS and CDR2 YFSETQ.

This chain uses TRBV6-6 with TRBJ1-1; maybe TRBD1 (6 bases). Germline CDR1 MNHNY, CDR2 SVGAGI (reference sequence). This CDR3 has 14 residues. Trimming stripped 6 bases from V and 5 bases from J, with 16 bases between. The CDR3 nucleotides are TGTGCCAGCAGCCCAACAGGGAGTGGGACTGAAGCTTTCTTT. It translates to CASSPTGSGTEAFF.

The chain employs TRBV6-6 and TRBJ2-4; 8 bases line up with TRBD2. Per germline, CDR1 MNHNY and CDR2 SVGAGI (reference sequence). V was clipped by 6 bases and J by 5 bases; unmatched bases: 9. This CDR3 spans 15 amino acids. The CDR3, as DNA: TGTGCCAGCAGCGACGGGGGACTAGGCCAAAACATTCAGTACTTC. It specifies CASSDGGLGQNIQYF.

V gene TRBV27 combines with J gene TRBJ2-5, with D uncertain. Germline V lookup: CDR1 MNHEY, CDR2 SMNVEV (reference sequence). The length of the CDR3 is 12 residues. V was pared by 6 bases and J by 5 bases, with 10 bases between. The CDR3 reads CASRRIGETQYF. CDR3 bases: TGTGCCAGCAGAAGGATCGGGGAGACCCAGTACTTC.

The gene calls are TRBV28 and TRBJ1-2; weak D call: TRBD1 (5 bases). The CDR3 extends over 12 amino acids. Germline V CDR1 and CDR2: MDHEN, SYDVKM. Trimming removed 7 bases at V and 8 bases at J, with 14 bases between. This chain's CDR3 is CASTWAWGGYTF. In nucleotides, the CDR3 is TGTGCCAGCACTTGGGCCTGGGGGGGCTACACCTTC.

The chain joins TRBV6-6 to TRBJ1-3, with 7 positions matching TRBD1. Germline CDR1 and CDR2: MNHNY and SVGAGI (reference sequence). This CDR3 comprises 14 residues. The trim removed 2 bases at V and 4 bases at J, leaving 2 bases unmatched. The CDR3 spells CASSYTQGGNTIYF. The CDR3 region has the DNA TGTGCCAGCAGTTACACACAGGGGGGAAACACCATATATTTT.

The chain has TRBV11-2 and TRBJ1-5; D is undetermined. This CDR3 is built from 13 residues. Between the trimmed V and J ends, which lost 3 bases and 4 bases, there was a span of 7 bases. The germline CDR1 and CDR2 sequences are SGHAT and FQNNGV. The CDR3 DNA reads TGTGCCAGCAGCTTCACGCTAAATCAGCCCCAGCATTTT. It is translated as CASSFTLNQPQHF.

V and J are TRBV5-1 and TRBJ2-3; TRBD2 is a possible D gene (6 bases). In germline, CDR1 is SGHRS, CDR2 YFSETQ. CDR3 length: 14 amino acids. The V and J ends lost 5 bases and 0 bases respectively, with 10 bases between them. The CDR3 loop is CASRQLASTDTQYF. The CDR3 DNA follows: TGCGCCAGCAGGCAACTAGCTAGCACAGATACGCAGTATTTT.

This chain joins TRBV10-3 and TRBJ2-7; possible D gene TRBD1, 5 bases. Deletions cut 4 bases from V and 0 bases from J, with 13 bases between. Germline loops: CDR1 ENHRY, CDR2 SYGVKD. This CDR3 has 15 residues. The CDR3 DNA follows: TGTGCCATCAGTGTGCAGGGTGATAGCTCCTACGAGCAGTACTTC. Translating gives CAISVQGDSSYEQYF.

This clone has a handful of counts. The rearrangement links TRBV29-1 to TRBJ2-7; D tentatively reads TRBD1 or TRBD2 (5 bases each). Germline CDR1 SQVTM, CDR2 ANQGSEA. V was pared by 3 bases and J by 5 bases, with 14 bases between. CDR3 size: 13 residues. As DNA, the CDR3 is TGCAGCGTTGAGGCCAGGGAGTTCCACGAGCAGTACTTC. Encoded protein: CSVEAREFHEQYF.

This chain connects TRBV9 to TRBJ1-1; 7 bases align to TRBD1. The germline V gene encodes CDR1 SGDLS and CDR2 YYNGEE. This CDR3 comprises 13 residues. With V trimmed by 4 bases and J by 7 bases, 7 bases remained unmatched. CDR3 sequence reads: CASSRLTGIEAFF. As DNA, the CDR3 is TGTGCCAGCAGCAGACTGACAGGGATTGAAGCTTTCTTT.

The gene calls are TRBV9 and TRBJ2-5, with D perhaps TRBD1 or TRBD2 (5 bases each). CDR3 size: 13 residues. The germline gives CDR1 SGDLS, CDR2 YYNGEE. V dropped 1 base and J dropped 5 bases, with 9 bases sitting between them. The CDR3 coding sequence is TGTGCCAGCAGCGTACAGGGACCTGAGACCCAGTACTTC. Translated: CASSVQGPETQYF.